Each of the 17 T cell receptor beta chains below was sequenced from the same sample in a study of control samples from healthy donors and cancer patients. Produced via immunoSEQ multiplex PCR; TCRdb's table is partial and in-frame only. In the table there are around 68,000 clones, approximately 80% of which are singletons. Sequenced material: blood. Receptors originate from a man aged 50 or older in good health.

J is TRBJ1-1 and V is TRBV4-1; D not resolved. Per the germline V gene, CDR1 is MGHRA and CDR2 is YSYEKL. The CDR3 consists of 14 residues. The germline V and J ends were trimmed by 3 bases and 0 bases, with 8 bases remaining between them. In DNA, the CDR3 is TGCGCCAGCAGCCATCCGGCCATGAACACTGAAGCTTTCTTT. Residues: CASSHPAMNTEAFF.

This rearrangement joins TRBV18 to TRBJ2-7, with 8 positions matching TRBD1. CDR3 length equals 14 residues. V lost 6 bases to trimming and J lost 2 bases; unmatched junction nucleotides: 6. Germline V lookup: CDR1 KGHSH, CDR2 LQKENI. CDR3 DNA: TGTGCCAGCTCTCCCAGGACAGGGCCCTACGAGCAGTACTTC. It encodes CASSPRTGPYEQYF.

The CDR3 sequence: CASSPIIPSGANVLTF. For the CDR3, the DNA is TGTGCCAGCAGTCCCATTATCCCCTCTGGGGCCAACGTCCTGACTTTC. The rearrangement joins TRBV28 to TRBJ2-6, with unresolved D. CDR1 is MDHEN, CDR2 SYDVKM, per germline. This CDR3 is 16 amino acids long. The germline V and J ends were trimmed by 5 bases and 0 bases, with 11 bases remaining between them.

CDR3 nucleotide sequence: TGTGCCAGCAGAGACTACGTCAACTCCTACGAGCAGTACTTC. Its protein product is CASRDYVNSYEQYF. V gene TRBV11-2 combines with J gene TRBJ2-7; D perhaps matches TRBD2 (5 bases). The CDR3 length is 14 residues. Trimming shortened V by 6 bases and J by 0 bases, and 12 bases separated the two germline ends. CDR1 is SGHAT, CDR2 FQNNGV, per germline.

CDR3 residues: CATRAANSYNEQFF. In nucleotides, the CDR3 is TGTGCCACCAGGGCTGCTAACTCCTACAATGAGCAGTTCTTC. The J gene is TRBJ2-1, the V gene TRBV15; the D is unclear. This CDR3 region has 14 residues. V was pared by 6 bases and J by 0 bases, with 9 bases between. Germline V gene sequence: CDR1 LNHNV, CDR2 YYDKDF (reference sequence).

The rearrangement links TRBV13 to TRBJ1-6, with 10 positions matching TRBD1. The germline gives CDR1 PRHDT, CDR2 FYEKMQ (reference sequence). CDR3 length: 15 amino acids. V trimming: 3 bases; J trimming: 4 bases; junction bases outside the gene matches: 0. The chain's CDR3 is CASSLGQGYNSPLHF. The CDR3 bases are TGTGCCAGCAGCTTGGGACAGGGGTATAATTCACCCCTCCACTTT.

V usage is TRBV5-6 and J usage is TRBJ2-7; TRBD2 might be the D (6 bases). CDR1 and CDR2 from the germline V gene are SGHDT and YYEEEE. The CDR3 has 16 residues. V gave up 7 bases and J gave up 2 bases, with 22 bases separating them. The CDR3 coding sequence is TGTGCCAGCGGAAGAAGAGGAGGGATTCTAACCTACGAGCAGTACTTC. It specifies CASGRRGGILTYEQYF.

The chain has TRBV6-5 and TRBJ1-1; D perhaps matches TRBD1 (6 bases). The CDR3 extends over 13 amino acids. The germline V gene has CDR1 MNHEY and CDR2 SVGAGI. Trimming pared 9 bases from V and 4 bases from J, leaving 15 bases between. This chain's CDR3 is CASRSGEGTEAFF. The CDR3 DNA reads TGTGCCAGTCGGTCAGGGGAGGGCACTGAAGCTTTCTTT.

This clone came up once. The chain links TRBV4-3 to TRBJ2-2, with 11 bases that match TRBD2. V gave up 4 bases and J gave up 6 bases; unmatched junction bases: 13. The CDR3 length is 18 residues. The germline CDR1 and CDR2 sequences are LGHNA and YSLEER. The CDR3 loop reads CASSPRGLAGGRAGELFF. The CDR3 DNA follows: TGCGCCAGCAGCCCCCGGGGGCTAGCGGGAGGCCGTGCCGGGGAGCTGTTTTTT.

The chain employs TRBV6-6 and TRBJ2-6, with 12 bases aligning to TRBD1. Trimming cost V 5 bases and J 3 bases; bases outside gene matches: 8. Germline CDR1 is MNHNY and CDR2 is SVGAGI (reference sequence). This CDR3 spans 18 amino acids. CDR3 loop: CASSPTGQGAGGANVLTF. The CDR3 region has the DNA TGTGCCAGCAGTCCGACGGGACAGGGGGCAGGTGGGGCCAACGTCCTGACTTTC.

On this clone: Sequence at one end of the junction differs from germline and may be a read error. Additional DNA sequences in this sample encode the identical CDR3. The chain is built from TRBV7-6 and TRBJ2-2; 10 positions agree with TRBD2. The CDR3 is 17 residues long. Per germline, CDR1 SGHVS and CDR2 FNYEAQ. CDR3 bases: TGCGCCAGCAGCTCAGGGATAGCGGGAGGTGGGACCGGGGAGCTGTTTTTT. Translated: CASSSGIAGGGTGELFF.

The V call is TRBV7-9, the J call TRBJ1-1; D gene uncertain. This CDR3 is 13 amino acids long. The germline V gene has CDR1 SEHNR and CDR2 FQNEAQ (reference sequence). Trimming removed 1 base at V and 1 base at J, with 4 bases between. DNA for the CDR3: TGTGCCAGCAGCTTAGAACAGAACACTGAAGCTTTCTTT. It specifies CASSLEQNTEAFF.

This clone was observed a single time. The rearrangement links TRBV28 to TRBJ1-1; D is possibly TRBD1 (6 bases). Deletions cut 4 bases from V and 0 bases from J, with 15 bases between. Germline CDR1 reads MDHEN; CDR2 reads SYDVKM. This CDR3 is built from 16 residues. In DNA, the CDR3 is TGTGCCAGCAGTTCGATCAGGGGCGTCTTGAACACTGAAGCTTTCTTT. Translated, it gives CASSSIRGVLNTEAFF.

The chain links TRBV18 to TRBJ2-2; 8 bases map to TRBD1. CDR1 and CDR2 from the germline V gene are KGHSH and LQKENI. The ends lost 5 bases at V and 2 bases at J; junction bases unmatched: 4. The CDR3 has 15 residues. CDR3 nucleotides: TGTGCCAGCTCAGGACAGGGTGGAAACACCGGGGAGCTGTTTTTT. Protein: CASSGQGGNTGELFF.

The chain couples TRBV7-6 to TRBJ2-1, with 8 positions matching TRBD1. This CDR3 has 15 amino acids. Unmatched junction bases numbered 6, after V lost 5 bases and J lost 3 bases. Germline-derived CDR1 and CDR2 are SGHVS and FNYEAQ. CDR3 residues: CASSRGQGDYNEQFF. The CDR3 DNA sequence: TGTGCCAGCAGCCGAGGACAGGGAGACTACAATGAGCAGTTCTTC.

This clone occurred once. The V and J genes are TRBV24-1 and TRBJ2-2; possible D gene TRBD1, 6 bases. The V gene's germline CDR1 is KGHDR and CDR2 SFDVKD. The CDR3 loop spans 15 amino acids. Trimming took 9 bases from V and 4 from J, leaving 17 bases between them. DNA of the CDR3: TGTGCCACCCGGGCCAGGGGTGAGGGCACCGGGGAGCTGTTTTTT. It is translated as CATRARGEGTGELFF.

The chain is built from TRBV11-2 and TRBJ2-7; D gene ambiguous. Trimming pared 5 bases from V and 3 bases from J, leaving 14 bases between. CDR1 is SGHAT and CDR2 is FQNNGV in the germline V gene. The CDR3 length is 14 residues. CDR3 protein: CASSPLVRSYEQYF. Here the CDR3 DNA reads TGTGCCAGCAGCCCTCTGGTGCGGAGCTACGAGCAGTACTTC.